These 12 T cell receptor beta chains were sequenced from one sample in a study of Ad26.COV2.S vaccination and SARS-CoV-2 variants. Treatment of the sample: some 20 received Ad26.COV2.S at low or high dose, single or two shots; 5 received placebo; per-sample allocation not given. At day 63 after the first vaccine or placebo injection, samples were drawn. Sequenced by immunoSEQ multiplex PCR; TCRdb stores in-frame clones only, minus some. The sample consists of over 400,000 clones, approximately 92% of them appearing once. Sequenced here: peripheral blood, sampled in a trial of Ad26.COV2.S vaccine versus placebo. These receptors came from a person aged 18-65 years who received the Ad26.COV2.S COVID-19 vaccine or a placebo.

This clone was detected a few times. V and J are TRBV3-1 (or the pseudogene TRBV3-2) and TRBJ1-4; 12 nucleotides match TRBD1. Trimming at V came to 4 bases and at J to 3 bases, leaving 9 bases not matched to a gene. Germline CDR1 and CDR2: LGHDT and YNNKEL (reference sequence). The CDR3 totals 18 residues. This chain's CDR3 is CASSRAGTGGMSNEKLFF. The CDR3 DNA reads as TGTGCCAGCAGCCGAGCCGGGACAGGGGGCATGTCTAATGAAAAACTGTTTTTT.

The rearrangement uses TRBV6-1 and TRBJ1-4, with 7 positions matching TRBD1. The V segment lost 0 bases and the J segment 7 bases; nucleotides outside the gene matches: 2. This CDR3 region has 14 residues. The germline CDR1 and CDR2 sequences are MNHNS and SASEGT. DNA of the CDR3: TGTGCCAGCAGTGAAGCGTCAGGGGGTGAAAAACTGTTTTTT. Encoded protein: CASSEASGGEKLFF.

The CDR3 coding sequence is TGTGCCAGCAGCTCCTTCCTAGCGGGGTTAATCAATGAGCAGTTCTTC. Translation gives CASSSFLAGLINEQFF. The chain couples TRBV5-4 to TRBJ2-1; 9 nucleotides match TRBD2. The CDR3 spans 16 residues. The V segment lost 3 bases and the J segment 6 bases; nucleotides outside the gene matches: 10. Germline CDR1 is SGHNT and CDR2 is YYREEE (reference sequence). The full variable domain, in which reference TRBV5-4 and TRBJ2-1 provide the parts outside the CDR3, is ETGVTQSPTHLIKTRGQQVTLRCSSQSGHNTVSWYQQALGQGPQFIFQYYREEENGRGNFPPRFSGLQFPNYSSELNVNALELDDSALYLCASSSFLAGLINEQFFGPGTRLTVL.

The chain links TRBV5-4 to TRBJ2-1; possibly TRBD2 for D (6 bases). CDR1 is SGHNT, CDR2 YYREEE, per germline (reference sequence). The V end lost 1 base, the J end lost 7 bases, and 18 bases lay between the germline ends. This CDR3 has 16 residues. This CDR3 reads CASSLSLFGSLNEQFF. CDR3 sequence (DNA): TGTGCCAGCAGCTTGTCATTATTCGGGAGCCTTAATGAGCAGTTCTTC.

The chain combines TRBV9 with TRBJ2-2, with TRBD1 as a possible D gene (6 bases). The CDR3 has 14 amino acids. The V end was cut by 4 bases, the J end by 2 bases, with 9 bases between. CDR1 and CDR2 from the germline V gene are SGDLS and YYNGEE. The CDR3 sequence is CASSLQGNTGELFF. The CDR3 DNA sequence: TGTGCCAGCAGCTTACAGGGCAACACCGGGGAGCTGTTTTTT.

The CDR3 DNA reads TGCGCCAGCAGCCCTACGACCTGGGACGATACGCAGTATTTT. The encoded protein is CASSPTTWDDTQYF. The genes are TRBV4-1 and TRBJ2-3; D may be TRBD1 or TRBD2 (5 bases each). This CDR3 is built from 14 residues. The V gene's germline CDR1 is MGHRA and CDR2 YSYEKL. V was trimmed by 4 bases and J by 6 bases, leaving 14 bases between them.

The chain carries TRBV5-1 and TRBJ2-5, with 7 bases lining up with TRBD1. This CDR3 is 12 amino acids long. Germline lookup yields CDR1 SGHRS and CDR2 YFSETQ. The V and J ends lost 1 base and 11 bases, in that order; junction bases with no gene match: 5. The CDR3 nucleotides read TGCGCCAGCAGCTTGCAACAGGGGTTTCAGTACTTC. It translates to CASSLQQGFQYF.

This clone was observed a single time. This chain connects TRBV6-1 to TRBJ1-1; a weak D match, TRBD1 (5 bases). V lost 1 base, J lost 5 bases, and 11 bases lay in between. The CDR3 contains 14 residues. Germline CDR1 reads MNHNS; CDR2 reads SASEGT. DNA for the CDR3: TGTGCCAGCAGTGAAGGGGGGGGTTGGACTGAAGCTTTCTTT. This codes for CASSEGGGWTEAFF.

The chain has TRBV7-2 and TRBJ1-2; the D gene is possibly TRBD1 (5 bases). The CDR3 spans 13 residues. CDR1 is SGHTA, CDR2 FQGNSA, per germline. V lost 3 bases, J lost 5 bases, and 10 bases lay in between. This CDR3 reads CASSLDKNYGYTF. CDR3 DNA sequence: TGTGCCAGCAGCTTGGACAAGAATTATGGCTACACCTTC.

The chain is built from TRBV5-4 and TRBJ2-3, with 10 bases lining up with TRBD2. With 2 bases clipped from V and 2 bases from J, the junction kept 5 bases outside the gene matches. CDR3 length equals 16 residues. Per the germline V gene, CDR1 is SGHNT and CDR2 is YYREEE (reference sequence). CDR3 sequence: CASSLKAGGITDTQYF. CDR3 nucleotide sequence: TGTGCCAGCAGCTTAAAAGCGGGGGGGATCACAGATACGCAGTATTTT.

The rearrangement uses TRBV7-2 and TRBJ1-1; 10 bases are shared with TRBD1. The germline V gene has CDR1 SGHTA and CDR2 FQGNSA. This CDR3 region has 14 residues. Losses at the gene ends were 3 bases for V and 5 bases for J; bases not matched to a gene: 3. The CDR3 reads CASSFRDRGTEAFF. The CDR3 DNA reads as TGTGCCAGCAGCTTTCGGGACAGGGGTACTGAAGCTTTCTTT.

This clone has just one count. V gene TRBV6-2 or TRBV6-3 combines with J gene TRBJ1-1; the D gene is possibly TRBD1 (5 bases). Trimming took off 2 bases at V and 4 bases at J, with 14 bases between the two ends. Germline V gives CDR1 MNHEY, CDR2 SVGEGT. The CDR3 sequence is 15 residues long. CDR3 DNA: TGTGCCAGCAGTTACATACAGGTGGTGGGCACTGAAGCTTTCTTT. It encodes CASSYIQVVGTEAFF.